A single sample is the source of the 15 T cell receptor beta chains below, sequenced in a study of identical twins. One entry per CDR3 protein, called by TCRdb with MiXCR from the 5' RACE reads. The profile covers hundreds of thousands of distinct CDR3 sequences, with over 8.5% appearing a single time and 0.75% to 1% taken by the ten largest. This sample was also put to use in a study of yellow fever vaccine responses in identical twins.

The specimen was PBMCs. The receptors shown here come from a woman aged 18-29 years in good health.

This chain uses TRBV19 with TRBJ2-1; possible D gene TRBD2, 5 bases. Germline V gene data show CDR1 as LNHDA and CDR2 as SQIVND (reference sequence). V lost 5 bases to trimming and J lost 3 bases, with 14 bases between them. The CDR3 runs to 15 residues. The CDR3 DNA reads TGTGCCAGTAGTCGCTCGGCTAGCAGCTACAATGAGCAGTTCTTC. It codes for CASSRSASSYNEQFF.

This clonotype showed up just a few times. The chain recombines TRBV15 with TRBJ2-3; a possible D gene is TRBD2 (5 bases). The length of the CDR3 is 17 residues. Trimming shortened V by 1 base and J by 4 bases, and 18 bases separated the two germline ends. CDR1 LNHNV and CDR2 YYDKDF come from the germline V gene (reference sequence). CDR3 sequence (DNA): TGTGCCACCAGCAGAGTCGGGGTTGGACTCGTCGCAGATACGCAGTATTTT. Translation: CATSRVGVGLVADTQYF.

V and J are TRBV6-2 or TRBV6-3 and TRBJ2-2; no reliable D call. The V gene lost 3 bases and the J gene lost 7 bases, with 12 bases spanning the gap. In germline, CDR1 is MNHEY, CDR2 SVGEGT. The CDR3 has 14 amino acids. The CDR3: CASSYTPGNGELFF. The CDR3 DNA follows: TGTGCCAGCAGTTATACCCCTGGCAACGGGGAGCTGTTTTTT.

This clonotype was found a few times. V gene TRBV18 combines with J gene TRBJ2-5, with D possibly being TRBD1 (7 bases). Deletions cut 5 bases from V and 5 bases from J, with 18 bases between. The CDR3 totals 15 residues. The germline V gene has CDR1 KGHSH and CDR2 LQKENI. The CDR3 region has the DNA TGTGCCAGCTCAAGCCGACAGGGAGGAAAGGAGACCCAGTACTTC. This gives the protein CASSSRQGGKETQYF. Using reference TRBV18 and TRBJ2-5 for the parts outside the CDR3, the full variable domain is NAGVMQNPRHLVRRRGQEARLRCSPMKGHSHVYWYRQLPEEGLKFMVYLQKENIIDESGMPKERFSAEFPKEGPSILRIQQVVRGDSAAYFCASSSRQGGKETQYFGPGTRLLVL.

This clonotype was observed a few times. This sequence joins TRBV5-1 and TRBJ2-1, with 10 positions matching TRBD2. Germline lookup yields CDR1 SGHRS and CDR2 YFSETQ. There are 14 residues in the CDR3. V lost 5 bases to trimming and J lost 9 bases; unmatched junction nucleotides: 8. CDR3 residues: CASSHRTSGLEQFF. The CDR3 DNA is TGCGCCAGCAGTCATAGGACTAGCGGCCTTGAGCAGTTCTTC. The whole variable domain, remainder taken from reference TRBV5-1 and TRBJ2-1, is KAGVTQTPRYLIKTRGQQVTLSCSPISGHRSVSWYQQTPGQGLQFLFEYFSETQRNKGNFPGRFSGRQFSNSRSEMNVSTLELGDSALYLCASSHRTSGLEQFFGPGTRLTVL.

At least ten counts were recorded for this clonotype. The chain has TRBV6-2 or TRBV6-3 and TRBJ1-1, with D possibly being TRBD1 (5 bases). Per germline, CDR1 MNHEY and CDR2 SVGEGT. V was shortened by 0 bases and J by 4 bases, with 15 bases between the two germline ends. There are 16 residues in the CDR3. CDR3 bases: TGTGCCAGCAGTTACTCTGGAGGGGCGCGGGGCACTGAAGCTTTCTTT. Residues: CASSYSGGARGTEAFF.

This clonotype has ten or more counts. The rearrangement links TRBV12-3 or TRBV12-4 to TRBJ1-5; 9 positions match TRBD1. V was clipped by 8 bases and J by 4 bases; unmatched bases: 9. This CDR3 region has 15 residues. The CDR3, as DNA: TGTGCCAGCCATCTTACGACAGGGGGGAATCAGCCCCAGCATTTT. It translates to CASHLTTGGNQPQHF.

The rearrangement uses TRBV20-1 and TRBJ2-5; D is perhaps TRBD1 or TRBD2 (7 bases each). The CDR3 length is 13 residues. V lost 5 bases and J lost 5, with 15 bases in between. In germline, CDR1 is DFQATT, CDR2 SNEGSKA (reference sequence). CDR3 nucleotide sequence: TGCAGTGCTCCGTCAGGGGGGGACGAGACCCAGTACTTC. Amino acids: CSAPSGGDETQYF.

This clonotype was recorded once. A much larger clone differs from this one at a single base, so this may be a read error. The chain carries TRBV7-9 and TRBJ2-2; TRBD1 matches at 10 bases. Germline V gives CDR1 SEHNR, CDR2 FQNEAQ (reference sequence). The CDR3 spans 15 residues. CDR3 DNA: TGTTCCAGCAGTCTCCGGGACAGGGGTGCCGGGGAGCTGTTTTTT. Residues: CSSSLRDRGAGELFF.

The chain uses TRBV12-3 or TRBV12-4 and TRBJ2-7; 9 bases are shared with TRBD1. This CDR3 is built from 13 residues. The trim removed 8 bases at V and 1 base at J, leaving 3 bases unmatched. Here the CDR3 DNA reads TGTGCCAGCGGTGGACAGGGGTCCTACGAGCAGTACTTC. Residues: CASGGQGSYEQYF.

This clonotype has more than one count but fewer than ten. This chain connects TRBV25-1 to TRBJ2-5, with a weak D call TRBD2 (6 bases). Trimming cost V 8 bases and J 2 bases, with 15 bases left between them. The germline V gene encodes CDR1 MGHDK and CDR2 SYGVNS. This CDR3 region has 14 residues. CDR3 nucleotides: TGTGCCAGCCGGCCGGGGGACCTTCAAGAGACCCAGTACTTC. Its protein product is CASRPGDLQETQYF. Looking up the rest from reference TRBV25-1 and TRBJ2-5 gives the full variable domain: EADIYQTPRYLVIGTGKKITLECSQTMGHDKMYWYQQDPGMELHLIHYSYGVNSTEKGDLSSESTVSRIRTEHFPLTLESARPSHTSQYLCASRPGDLQETQYFGPGTRLLVL.

The sample holds a few counts of this clonotype. V is TRBV4-2 and J is TRBJ1-5; possibly TRBD1 for D (6 bases). CDR3 length equals 16 residues. The germline gives CDR1 LGHNA, CDR2 YNFKEQ. Trimming shortened V by 0 bases and J by 5 bases, and 14 bases separated the two germline ends. The CDR3 bases are TGTGCCAGCAGCCAAGATTTTGGGGGGCGCGATCAGCCCCAGCATTTT. The encoded protein is CASSQDFGGRDQPQHF.

This clonotype was picked up many times. J is TRBJ1-1 and V is TRBV7-9; D ambiguous. Looked up from germline, CDR1 is SEHNR and CDR2 is FQNEAQ (reference sequence). Between the trimmed V and J ends, which lost 5 bases and 0 bases, there was a span of 16 bases. The CDR3 sequence is 16 residues long. CDR3 sequence reads: CASSLLDKGVNTEAFF. In DNA form, the CDR3 reads TGTGCCAGCAGCCTATTAGACAAGGGAGTGAACACTGAAGCTTTCTTT.

This clonotype was seen a few times. The CDR3 DNA is TGTGCCAGCAGCGCGACTAGCGGGGGGCTTTCTAGCACAGATACGCAGTATTTT. Its protein product is CASSATSGGLSSTDTQYF. This chain connects TRBV5-4 to TRBJ2-3; the match to TRBD2 covers 13 bases. The ends lost 4 bases at V and 0 bases at J; junction bases unmatched: 8. Germline CDR1 SGHNT, CDR2 YYREEE (reference sequence). The CDR3 runs 18 residues.

This clonotype was seen ten or more times. V is TRBV29-1 and J is TRBJ2-3; D is unresolved. V lost 1 base to trimming and J lost 2 bases, with 10 bases between them. The CDR3 loop spans 14 amino acids. From germline, CDR1 is SQVTM and CDR2 ANQGSEA. The CDR3 region is CSVEGRDFTDTQYF. The CDR3 DNA reads as TGCAGCGTTGAAGGCCGAGATTTCACAGATACGCAGTATTTT.